Listed below are T cell receptor beta chains from one sample, sequenced in a study of T cells in Graves' hyperthyroidism and ophthalmopathy. TCRdb used MiXCR to reprocess the multiplex PCR reads, holding one entry per CDR3 protein. The data show hundreds of thousands of distinct CDR3 sequences, more than 15% seen once. Sequencing used blood. These TCRs come from a woman in her thirties or forties with Graves' ophthalmopathy. Both conserved end residues are part of each CDR3. D genes are given only for firm matches. Clone size is given for some rows only: seen once, a few or many times, or a class if the clone is expanded.

V gene	D gene	J gene	clone size	CDR3 protein	CDR3 DNA
TRBV11-2	-	TRBJ2-3	few	CASSYTTGTDTQYF	TGTGCCAGCAGCTACACAACCGGCACAGATACGCAGTATTTT
TRBV7-2	TRBD1	TRBJ2-1	many	CASSSRTGREQFF	TGTGCCAGCAGCTCAAGGACAGGCCGAGAGCAGTTCTTC
TRBV20-1	-	TRBJ1-1	many	CSARGPSVVEAFF	TGCAGTGCTAGGGGCCCGAGCGTCGTGGAAGCTTTCTTT
TRBV12-3/TRBV12-4	-	TRBJ2-1	-	CASSAHLTMTYNEQFF	TGTGCCAGCAGTGCTCACCTCACTATGACTTACAATGAGCAGTTCTTC
TRBV18	TRBD2	TRBJ2-3	few	CASSLKRDSTDTQYF	TGTGCCAGCTCACTCAAGCGGGACAGCACAGATACGCAGTATTTT
TRBV5-1	TRBD1	TRBJ1-6	-	CASSPGQGLSSPLHF	TGCGCCAGCAGCCCGGGACAGGGGCTGAGTTCACCCCTCCACTTT
TRBV19	-	TRBJ1-2	-	CASSDSSFVYGYTF	TGTGCCAGTAGCGACTCCTCGTTCGTCTATGGCTACACCTTC
TRBV5-6	-	TRBJ2-1	many	CASTVRRASYNEQFF	TGTGCCAGCACCGTTAGGAGGGCCTCGTACAATGAGCAGTTCTTC
TRBV29-1	-	TRBJ1-3	few	CSAGGTGIDNTIYF	TGCAGCGCCGGGGGCACTGGGATAGACAACACCATATATTTT
TRBV20-1	TRBD1	TRBJ2-1	-	CSAQDRGYNEQFF	TGCAGTGCCCAGGACAGGGGGTACAATGAGCAGTTCTTC
TRBV4-2	TRBD2	TRBJ2-3	-	CASGIRGEREGSTDTQYF	TGTGCCAGCGGGATCAGGGGGGAGCGGGAGGGAAGCACAGATACGCAGTATTTT
TRBV6-5	-	TRBJ2-1	few	CASSYSIGSKKYNEQFF	TGTGCCAGCAGTTACTCGATCGGTTCAAAAAAGTACAATGAGCAGTTCTTC
TRBV5-5	-	TRBJ2-7	-	CASSLGNDYEQYF	TGTGCCAGCAGCTTGGGCAACGACTACGAGCAGTACTTC
TRBV18	-	TRBJ1-2	many	CASSPGPNYGYTF	TGTGCCAGCTCACCGGGCCCTAACTATGGCTACACCTTC
TRBV20-1	TRBD1	TRBJ2-7	many	CSANGGQAYEQYF	TGCAGTGCTAATGGGGGACAGGCCTACGAGCAGTACTTC
TRBV29-1	-	TRBJ2-7	few	CSVRGSVNHEQYF	TGCAGCGTGAGGGGGTCGGTCAACCACGAGCAGTACTTC
TRBV2	TRBD1	TRBJ1-2	once	CASTLLGQVVGGYTF	TGTGCCAGCACCCTACTGGGACAGGTAGTTGGTGGCTACACCTTC
TRBV5-1	TRBD1	TRBJ1-4	many	CASSSQGARGEKLFF	TGCGCCAGCAGCAGCCAGGGGGCTAGGGGTGAAAAACTGTTTTTT
TRBV7-9	-	TRBJ2-5	once	CASSSPISGLSETQYF	TGTGCCAGCAGCTCCCCCATTAGCGGTCTCTCGGAGACCCAGTACTTC
TRBV25-1	TRBD2	TRBJ2-1	-	CASSDRPGLAGRNYNEQFF	TGTGCCAGCAGTGATCGACCTGGACTAGCGGGCCGCAACTACAATGAGCAGTTCTTC
TRBV7-8	TRBD1	TRBJ1-3	-	CASSPDRVLTGNTIYF	TGTGCCAGCAGCCCGGACAGGGTTTTAACTGGAAACACCATATATTTT
TRBV4-1	TRBD2	TRBJ2-2	few	CASSRGLAGGPKSGELFF	TGCGCCAGCAGCCGAGGACTAGCGGGAGGCCCCAAGTCCGGGGAGCTGTTTTTT
TRBV5-6	-	TRBJ2-3	many	CASERDTQYF	TGTGCCAGCGAGAGAGATACGCAGTATTTT
TRBV12-3/TRBV12-4	-	TRBJ2-2	many	CASRAPEWAGELFF	TGTGCCAGCAGAGCTCCAGAGTGGGCCGGGGAGCTGTTTTTT
TRBV11-2	-	TRBJ2-1	many	CASSLAANEQFF	TGTGCCAGCAGCTTAGCTGCGAATGAGCAGTTCTTC
TRBV20-1	-	TRBJ2-1	many	CSARDPRGLEQFF	TGCAGTGCTAGAGATCCCCGCGGCTTGGAGCAGTTCTTC
TRBV6-1	TRBD2	TRBJ2-1	many	CASSPAMTSGGLNEQFF	TGTGCCAGCAGCCCCGCTATGACTAGCGGGGGTTTGAATGAGCAGTTCTTC
TRBV27	-	TRBJ2-3	many	CASSPVADTQYF	TGTGCCAGCAGTCCCGTTGCAGATACGCAGTATTTT
TRBV6-1	-	TRBJ2-1	-	CASLSQYNEQFF	TGTGCCAGTCTCTCTCAGTACAATGAGCAGTTCTTC
TRBV2	TRBD2	TRBJ2-1	-	CASSPRGGSTSGGSSYNEQFF	TGTGCCAGCAGCCCGCGAGGAGGATCGACTAGCGGTGGGAGCTCCTACAATGAGCAGTTCTTC
TRBV27	TRBD1	TRBJ1-2	many	CASSPTTGVANYGYTF	TGTGCCAGCAGTCCCACTACAGGGGTGGCGAACTATGGCTACACCTTC
TRBV20-1	-	TRBJ2-3	many	CSALRDTQYF	TGCAGCGCGCTTAGGGATACGCAGTATTTT
TRBV2	TRBD1	TRBJ1-6	-	CASMIRGMYSPLHF	TGTGCCAGCATGATCAGGGGGATGTATTCACCCCTCCACTTT
TRBV5-1	-	TRBJ2-2	many	CASSERPGTGELFF	TGCGCCAGCAGCGAACGACCAGGGACCGGGGAGCTGTTTTTT
TRBV20-1	-	TRBJ1-5	many	CSARAGSGNQPQHF	TGCAGTGCTAGGGCGGGGAGTGGCAATCAGCCCCAGCATTTT
TRBV11-2	-	TRBJ2-2	many	CASSLAQVGTGELFF	TGTGCCAGCAGCTTAGCACAGGTCGGGACCGGGGAGCTGTTTTTT
TRBV20-1	TRBD1	TRBJ2-7	many	CSASRGQGPYEQYF	TGCAGTGCTAGTCGGGGACAGGGTCCCTACGAGCAGTACTTC
TRBV6-1	TRBD1	TRBJ2-7	many	CASSHDRGNEPWYYEQYF	TGTGCCAGCAGTCATGACAGGGGTAATGAGCCATGGTATTACGAGCAGTACTTC
TRBV10-3	-	TRBJ1-2	once	CATLGGLQRDGYTF	TGTGCCACACTCGGGGGACTCCAGAGAGATGGCTACACCTTC
TRBV2	-	TRBJ1-3	-	CASRGSGDTIYF	TGTGCCAGCAGAGGAAGCGGGGACACCATATATTTT
TRBV6-5	-	TRBJ1-1	many	CASSYRGRNTEAFF	TGTGCCAGCAGTTACAGGGGGAGGAACACTGAAGCTTTCTTT
TRBV5-1	-	TRBJ1-2	-	CASSLEQQGGYTF	TGCGCCAGCAGCTTGGAACAGCAGGGAGGCTACACCTTC
TRBV6-2/TRBV6-3	-	TRBJ2-7	few	CASSYGWSYEQYF	TGTGCCAGCAGTTACGGGTGGTCCTACGAGCAGTACTTC
TRBV20-1	TRBD2	TRBJ2-7	few	CSARDLAGDSYEQYF	TGCAGTGCTAGAGATCTAGCGGGAGATAGTTACGAGCAGTACTTC
TRBV6-1	TRBD1	TRBJ1-2	many	CASSRGTDGYTF	TGTGCCAGCAGTCGAGGGACAGATGGCTACACCTTC
TRBV5-1	-	TRBJ2-3	many	CASSLARDIGYDTQYF	TGCGCCAGCAGCTTGGCCCGGGACATCGGGTATGATACGCAGTATTTT
TRBV6-1	-	TRBJ2-7	-	CASSEGSSSYEQYF	TGTGCCAGCAGTGAAGGGAGTAGCTCCTACGAGCAGTACTTC
TRBV20-1	TRBD2	TRBJ2-1	many	CSARHLAGNDEQFF	TGCAGTGCTAGACACCTAGCGGGGAACGATGAGCAGTTCTTC
TRBV6-1	-	TRBJ1-5	few	CASSGGGGSQPQHF	TGTGCCAGCAGTGGAGGCGGGGGCTCTCAGCCCCAGCATTTT
TRBV9	TRBD1	TRBJ1-2	-	CASSARGHRTLLNYGYTF	TGTGCCAGCAGCGCCAGGGGGCACAGAACACTCCTAAACTATGGCTACACCTTC
TRBV29-1	TRBD2	TRBJ2-1	-	CSVREAGGSYNEQFF	TGCAGCGTTCGGGAGGCGGGGGGTTCCTACAATGAGCAGTTCTTC
TRBV12-3/TRBV12-4	-	TRBJ1-5	few	CASSSTGPQHF	TGTGCCAGCAGCTCCACTGGGCCCCAGCATTTT
TRBV7-9	-	TRBJ2-7	few	CASSFDRNEQYF	TGTGCCAGCAGCTTCGACAGGAACGAGCAGTACTTC
TRBV2	TRBD2	TRBJ2-3	many	CASRRTSGNTDTQYF	TGTGCCAGCAGACGGACTAGCGGGAACACAGATACGCAGTATTTT
TRBV6-1	-	TRBJ2-1	many	CASTHGGTGRDEQFF	TGTGCCAGCACTCACGGGGGGACAGGCCGCGATGAGCAGTTCTTC